The rows below give T cell receptor beta chains drawn from one sample of a study of blood T cell repertoires in COVID-19. Method: immunoSEQ multiplex PCR; TCRdb's copy keeps in-frame clones and lacks some. The repertoire holds approximately 400,000 clones, with about 90% as singletons. Sequencing was carried out using peripheral blood. Every receptor here comes from a man aged 40-49 years with acute or convalescent COVID-19. Each CDR3 is given with its conserved first and last residue. A D gene is named only where the DNA matches it firmly. The size of a clone is reported for some rows only, either as once, few or many, or as a class for expanded clones.

TRBD1	-	TRBV29-1	TRBJ1-2	CSGGQAANYGYTF	TGCAGCGGTGGACAGGCGGCTAACTATGGCTACACCTTC
TRBD2	-	TRBV5-4	TRBJ2-3	CASSPRVAGGGADTQYF	TGTGCCAGCAGCCCGCGGGTAGCGGGGGGCGGAGCAGATACGCAGTATTTT
-	-	TRBV11-1	TRBJ1-5	CASSLEHNQPQHF	TGTGCCAGCAGCTTAGAACACAATCAGCCCCAGCATTTT
TRBD2	-	TRBV10-3	TRBJ2-7	CAISGTSGSYEQYF	TGTGCCATCAGTGGGACTAGCGGCTCCTACGAGCAGTACTTC
-	few	TRBV28	TRBJ1-5	CASSLDDYSNQPQHF	TGTGCCAGCAGTTTGGACGACTATAGCAATCAGCCCCAGCATTTT
-	-	TRBV2	TRBJ2-1	CASSIMDSYNEQFF	TGTGCCAGCAGTATTATGGACAGCTACAATGAGCAGTTCTTC
TRBD2	-	TRBV4-1	TRBJ2-3	CASSPDQAGGNTDTQYF	TGCGCCAGCAGCCCGGATCAAGCGGGGGGCAACACAGATACGCAGTATTTT
-	-	TRBV18	TRBJ1-2	CASSPGRSGGYTF	TGTGCCAGCTCCCCGGGTCGATCGGGTGGCTACACCTTC
-	-	TRBV6-2/TRBV6-3	TRBJ1-5	CASSYDSRDQPQHF	TGTGCCAGCAGTTACGACAGCCGCGATCAGCCCCAGCATTTT
TRBD1	-	TRBV2	TRBJ2-7	CASRTGGGSYEQYF	TGTGCCAGCAGGACAGGGGGCGGCTCCTACGAGCAGTACTTC
-	-	TRBV27	TRBJ2-7	CASSLSGSSYEQYF	TGTGCCAGCAGTTTATCTGGCAGTTCCTACGAGCAGTACTTC
TRBD1	-	TRBV5-6	TRBJ1-5	CASSQLDRGSNQPQHF	TGTGCCAGCAGCCAATTGGACAGGGGTAGCAATCAGCCCCAGCATTTT
TRBD1	-	TRBV7-6	TRBJ2-2	CASSFLTGDTGELFF	TGTGCCAGCAGCTTTTTGACAGGGGACACCGGGGAGCTGTTTTTT
-	-	TRBV6-1	TRBJ1-1	CASSEVWLGNEAFF	TGTGCCAGCAGTGAAGTCTGGCTCGGGAACGAAGCTTTCTTT